A selection of T cell receptor beta chains follows, all from one sample in a study of shared clonotypes between healthy human individuals. Sequenced by immunoSEQ multiplex PCR; TCRdb stores in-frame clones only, minus some. The table lists approximately 500,000 clones, around 74% of them singletons, with over 10% in the top ten. The sample consisted of PBMCs. These receptors all stem from a woman between 35 and 50 years old in good health. Some clones in this sample may be carry-over from other donors' samples. Both conserved end residues are part of each CDR3. Each record gives: V gene, D gene, J gene, clone size, CDR3 DNA, CDR3 protein. D genes are given only for firm matches. Part of the rows lack a size; the others show once, few, many or a class for expanded clones.

V: TRBV15
D: NA
J: TRBJ1-2
size: NA
DNA: TGTGCCACCAGCAGAGATGGGGACACCTCCTATGGCTACACCTTC
CDR3: CATSRDGDTSYGYTF

V: TRBV6-1
D: NA
J: TRBJ2-7
size: NA
DNA: TGTGCCAGCAGTGAAAGGCAGACGGCTTCCTACGAGCAGTACTTC
CDR3: CASSERQTASYEQYF

V: TRBV18
D: TRBD2
J: TRBJ2-2
size: NA
DNA: TGTGCCAGCTCACCGCGGGGGGCCCCGGGCACCGGGGAGCTGTTTTTT
CDR3: CASSPRGAPGTGELFF

V: TRBV2
D: TRBD1
J: TRBJ2-5
size: NA
DNA: TGTGCCAGCAGGGGGGACAGGGCTATCCAAGAGACCCAGTACTTC
CDR3: CASRGDRAIQETQYF

V: TRBV30
D: TRBD1
J: TRBJ2-7
size: few
DNA: TGTGCCGGCCGGGACAGCCGCTACGAGCAGTACTTC
CDR3: CAGRDSRYEQYF

V: TRBV18
D: TRBD2
J: TRBJ2-7
size: NA
DNA: TGTGCCAGCAGTAGCGGGAGGGCCTCCGAGCAGTACTTC
CDR3: CASSSGRASEQYF

V: TRBV28
D: TRBD1
J: TRBJ1-2
size: NA
DNA: TGTGCCAGCAGAAGGACAGGCTATGGCTACACCTTC
CDR3: CASRRTGYGYTF

V: TRBV6-6
D: TRBD1
J: TRBJ2-7
size: once
DNA: TGTGCCAGCCTACCGAGGACAGGAGCCTACGAGCAGTACTTC
CDR3: CASLPRTGAYEQYF

V: TRBV9
D: TRBD2
J: TRBJ2-2
size: NA
DNA: TGTGCCAGCAGCGCCACGGGACTAGCGGGAGGGCCGAGTACCGGGGAGCTGTTTTTT
CDR3: CASSATGLAGGPSTGELFF

V: TRBV7-3
D: NA
J: TRBJ2-1
size: NA
DNA: TGTGCCAGCAGCTCGGGACTTACGAATGAGCAGTTCTTC
CDR3: CASSSGLTNEQFF

V: TRBV25-1
D: TRBD1
J: TRBJ1-3
size: NA
DNA: TGTGCCAGCAGTGAGACAGGGGGCTCTGGAAACACCATATATTTT
CDR3: CASSETGGSGNTIYF

V: TRBV28
D: NA
J: TRBJ2-7
size: NA
DNA: TGTGCCAGCTCGAGCTCCTACGAGCAGTACTTC
CDR3: CASSSSYEQYF

V: TRBV5-1
D: TRBD1
J: TRBJ1-5
size: NA
DNA: TGCGCCAGCAGCTTGGGTGGGACAGGGTCTGGACAGCCCCAGCATTTT
CDR3: CASSLGGTGSGQPQHF

V: TRBV7-9
D: TRBD1
J: TRBJ2-7
size: NA
DNA: TGTGCCAGCAGCTTCGAGGGGGCAAGGTCCTACGAGCAGTACTTC
CDR3: CASSFEGARSYEQYF

V: TRBV28
D: NA
J: TRBJ1-1
size: NA
DNA: TGTGCCACCAAGCTGAGGGGCACTGAAGCTTTCTTT
CDR3: CATKLRGTEAFF

V: TRBV9
D: NA
J: TRBJ1-3
size: NA
DNA: TGTGCCAGCAGCGTAGAAGGGGACTCTGGAAACACCATATATTTT
CDR3: CASSVEGDSGNTIYF

V: TRBV15
D: NA
J: TRBJ1-4
size: NA
DNA: TGTGCCACCAGCAGAGACCCGGAGGGACGGGAAAAACTGTTTTTT
CDR3: CATSRDPEGREKLFF

V: TRBV6-6
D: NA
J: TRBJ1-4
size: few
DNA: TGTGCCAGCAGGGAACAGGGAGAGGCTGAAAAACTGTTTTTT
CDR3: CASREQGEAEKLFF

V: TRBV18
D: TRBD1
J: TRBJ2-1
size: NA
DNA: TGTGCCAGCTCACCACCGGGGACAGGGAGAAATCTTGAGCAGTTCTTC
CDR3: CASSPPGTGRNLEQFF

V: TRBV28
D: TRBD1
J: TRBJ2-7
size: NA
DNA: TGTGCCAGCAGTTCCCGAGACAGGGCCTACGAGCAGTACTTC
CDR3: CASSSRDRAYEQYF

V: TRBV7-8
D: TRBD1
J: TRBJ1-1
size: NA
DNA: TGTGCCAGCAGCGAAAGGTGGGACAGGGGTGAAGCTTTCTTT
CDR3: CASSERWDRGEAFF

V: TRBV5-1
D: TRBD2
J: TRBJ2-1
size: NA
DNA: TGCGCCAGCTGGGAGGGGCCGGGGATATACAATGAGCAGTTCTTC
CDR3: CASWEGPGIYNEQFF

V: TRBV29-1
D: NA
J: TRBJ1-2
size: NA
DNA: TGCAGCGTTAGAGGGTTAGGAGGACTCGGCAATGGCTACACCTTC
CDR3: CSVRGLGGLGNGYTF

V: TRBV9
D: TRBD2
J: TRBJ2-1
size: NA
DNA: TGTGCCAGCAGCGAGCGGAGGCTAGCGGGCCCCAATGAGCAGTTCTTC
CDR3: CASSERRLAGPNEQFF

V: TRBV5-4
D: NA
J: TRBJ2-5
size: NA
DNA: TGTGCCAGCAGCTTGGGGGCGCAAGAGACCCAGTACTTC
CDR3: CASSLGAQETQYF

V: TRBV7-6
D: NA
J: TRBJ2-7
size: few
DNA: TGTGCCAGCAGCAAACAGGACCTCTACGAGCAGTACTTC
CDR3: CASSKQDLYEQYF

V: TRBV27
D: NA
J: TRBJ1-4
size: many
DNA: TGTGCCAGCAGTCAGAGGGGTTACGCAACTAATGAAAAACTGTTTTTT
CDR3: CASSQRGYATNEKLFF

V: TRBV4-1
D: NA
J: TRBJ2-7
size: NA
DNA: TGCGCCAGCAGCCTACAACAGGGCGGCGAGCAGTACTTC
CDR3: CASSLQQGGEQYF

V: TRBV7-3
D: NA
J: TRBJ2-3
size: once
DNA: TGTGCCAGCACCCACCCGGGTCAGGGGCGAGCAGATACGCAGTATTTT
CDR3: CASTHPGQGRADTQYF

V: TRBV19
D: NA
J: TRBJ1-5
size: NA
DNA: TGTGCCAGTAGTATAGGGGTTCTAGACCATCAGCCCCAGCATTTT
CDR3: CASSIGVLDHQPQHF

V: TRBV7-2
D: NA
J: TRBJ2-7
size: once
DNA: TGTGCCAGCAGCTCCGGCAAAAATTACGAGCAGTACTTC
CDR3: CASSSGKNYEQYF

V: TRBV21-1
D: NA
J: TRBJ2-5
size: NA
DNA: TGTGCCAGCAGCGAGGGACAGGAGCAAGAGACCCAGTACTTC
CDR3: CASSEGQEQETQYF

V: TRBV6-4
D: TRBD2
J: TRBJ2-3
size: NA
DNA: TGTGCCACCCCGCGTCCCTCTAGCGGCCACACAGATACGCAGTATTTT
CDR3: CATPRPSSGHTDTQYF

V: TRBV5-4
D: NA
J: TRBJ1-4
size: NA
DNA: TGTGCCAGCAGCTTTTACAAGGATGAAAAACTGTTTTTT
CDR3: CASSFYKDEKLFF

V: TRBV7-2
D: NA
J: TRBJ1-1
size: NA
DNA: TGTGCCAGCAGCTTACGGATCACTGAAGCTTTCTTT
CDR3: CASSLRITEAFF

V: TRBV5-4
D: TRBD1
J: TRBJ2-7
size: NA
DNA: TGTGCCAGCAGCAGAAGGACAGGGGGTCCCTACGAGCAGTACTTC
CDR3: CASSRRTGGPYEQYF

V: TRBV30
D: NA
J: TRBJ2-1
size: NA
DNA: TGTGCCTGGGCGGCCTCCGGAACTGGTGAGCAGTTCTTC
CDR3: CAWAASGTGEQFF

V: TRBV5-1
D: NA
J: TRBJ2-7
size: NA
DNA: TGCGCCAGCAGCTTTGACAGTTACTACGAGCAGTACTTC
CDR3: CASSFDSYYEQYF

V: TRBV19
D: TRBD2
J: TRBJ2-1
size: NA
DNA: TGTGCCAGTAGTATAGGGGGTCTAGCGGCCTACAATGAGCAGTTCTTC
CDR3: CASSIGGLAAYNEQFF

V: TRBV7-2
D: NA
J: TRBJ2-7
size: NA
DNA: TGTGCCAGCAGCTTAGAGTCAGGGGGGGCCTACGAGCAGTACTTC
CDR3: CASSLESGGAYEQYF

V: TRBV4-1
D: NA
J: TRBJ1-2
size: NA
DNA: TGCGCCAGCAGCCAAGTGGTTAGAGGCCCTCACGATGGCTACACCTTC
CDR3: CASSQVVRGPHDGYTF

V: TRBV9
D: TRBD1
J: TRBJ2-6
size: NA
DNA: TGTGCCAGCAGCGCTCAGATCCTGACCGGGACAGGGGGTCTGGGGGCCAACGTCCTGACTTTC
CDR3: CASSAQILTGTGGLGANVLTF